Listed below are T cell receptor beta chains from one sample, sequenced in a study of identifying expanded T cells in peripheral blood. TCRdb's table, derived via immunoSEQ multiplex PCR, lists solely in-frame clones and lacks some. The sample has 85,000 to 100,000 clones, approximately 88% seen once. Specimen: blood. These receptors were obtained from a person between 18 and 75 years old in good health. CDR3s include the opening cysteine and the closing phenylalanine or tryptophan. Each record gives: CDR3 length, V gene, CDR3 protein.

length: 16; V: TRBV6-4; CDR3: CASSNLAGNDVDTQYF
length: 15; V: TRBV6-4; CDR3: CASSEGAGGTDTQYF
length: 18; V: TRBV7-3; CDR3: CASSHSPSRAPHNSPLHF
length: 15; V: TRBV5-1; CDR3: CASSPDRTYTYGYTF
length: 18; V: TRBV5-3; CDR3: CARSRLGQGPYSNQPQHF
length: 14; V: TRBV6-4; CDR3: CASSLQGGTGELFF
length: 13; V: TRBV5-4; CDR3: CASTVPGEGGYTF
length: 20; V: TRBV27; CDR3: CASNQPEWTSGRSRSYEQYF
length: 13; V: TRBV2; CDR3: CASSRDANYGYTF
length: 12; V: TRBV28; CDR3: CASSLPLAGEFF
length: 15; V: TRBV30; CDR3: CAWNSGQYNTGELFF
length: 15; V: TRBV7-2; CDR3: CASSFRTGITGELFF
length: 13; V: TRBV6-1; CDR3: CASSEEGHGELFF
length: 14; V: TRBV19; CDR3: CASSIASGGYEQYF
length: 15; V: TRBV19; CDR3: CASSTGGVDTDTQYF
length: 13; V: TRBV6-5; CDR3: CASSSTNHQPQHF
length: 12; V: TRBV11-2; CDR3: CASSFGADTQYF
length: 17; V: TRBV5-4; CDR3: CASSLVGVRRGLQPQHF
length: 16; V: TRBV4-1; CDR3: CASSALGIEGDYGYTF
length: 12; V: TRBV28; CDR3: CAAQRETYEQYF
length: 16; V: TRBV7-8; CDR3: CASSRGGLAGTGELFF
length: 18; V: TRBV9; CDR3: CASSLRAPGLGVGNEQFF
length: 15; V: TRBV5-4; CDR3: CASSSPWTEAETQYF
length: 17; V: TRBV4-1; CDR3: CASSQDFRTGTSYEQYF
length: 13; V: TRBV5-1; CDR3: CASSWDFTDTQYF
length: 14; V: TRBV6-1; CDR3: CASSEAWGGYGYTF
length: 16; V: TRBV7-9; CDR3: CASSLSSGTNRGTQYF
length: 16; V: TRBV7-2; CDR3: CASSLGGRTFNNEQFF
length: 15; V: TRBV2; CDR3: CASSGFSGRGYEQYF
length: 17; V: TRBV27; CDR3: CASSFLGTQGRDTEAFF
length: 14; V: TRBV6-5; CDR3: CASSQSTGINGYTF
length: 15; V: TRBV6-1; CDR3: CASTLLAGGQNTQYF
length: 17; V: TRBV28; CDR3: CASSLWDRGYSNQPQHF
length: 15; V: TRBV10-2; CDR3: CASRVLGLNTGELFF
length: 15; V: TRBV7-2; CDR3: CASSPNFQSGGEQYF
length: 12; V: TRBV6-1; CDR3: CASSRPTYEQYF